One sample yielded the 10 T cell receptor beta chains listed below, sequenced in a study of CD8+ T cells in alopecia areata. Extraction of RNA preceded its reverse transcription into cDNA, which served as the sequencing template. Clones were read by immunoSEQ multiplex PCR, and TCRdb kept only the in-frame ones, dropping some. The sample yields about 180,000 clones, around 60% seen once. The sequences come from CD4+ T cells sorted from blood, collected at week 0. Every receptor here comes from a human donor with alopecia areata.

The chain carries TRBV29-1 and TRBJ1-1; D unclear. The CDR3 is made up of 13 amino acids. Germline loops: CDR1 SQVTM, CDR2 ANQGSEA. Trimming removed 7 bases at V and 4 bases at J, with 16 bases between. In DNA, the CDR3 is TGCAGCGCCCGAGGGTCGGCAGGCACTGAAGCTTTCTTT. This sequence encodes CSARGSAGTEAFF.

J is TRBJ2-7 and V is TRBV29-1; 8 bases align to TRBD1. V shed 3 bases, J shed 4 bases, and the junction held 5 bases outside the gene matches. The CDR3 contains 13 residues. CDR1 is SQVTM and CDR2 is ANQGSEA in the germline V gene. In nucleotides, the CDR3 is TGCAGCGTTGAGGGGACAGGAGTTTACGAGCAGTACTTC. It translates to CSVEGTGVYEQYF.

This clone appeared a few times. V gene TRBV29-1 combines with J gene TRBJ2-1; D is possibly TRBD2 (5 bases). V lost 2 bases to trimming and J lost 9 bases, with 11 bases between them. This CDR3 comprises 12 residues. CDR1 SQVTM and CDR2 ANQGSEA come from the germline V gene. The CDR3 nucleotides are TGCAGCGTTGAACGGGGATTCGGTGAGCAGTTCTTC. It yields the protein CSVERGFGEQFF.

The chain joins TRBV29-1 to TRBJ2-1; D gene ambiguous. The CDR3 is 13 residues long. Germline V gene data show CDR1 as SQVTM and CDR2 as ANQGSEA. Trimming removed 5 bases at V and 8 bases at J, with 16 bases between. In nucleotides, the CDR3 is TGCAGCGTTCGTGGCCGGGTTCAGGATGAGCAGTTCTTC. It translates to CSVRGRVQDEQFF.

The chain links TRBV11-2 to TRBJ2-1; D gene uncertain. The ends were cut back, 2 bases at V and 10 bases at J, with 12 bases in the middle. From germline, CDR1 is SGHAT and CDR2 FQNNGV. CDR3 size: 13 residues. CDR3 residues: CASSLTANGEQFF. Here the CDR3 DNA reads TGTGCCAGCAGCTTAACGGCAAATGGGGAGCAGTTCTTC.

The V and J genes are TRBV10-2 and TRBJ1-2; the D is unclear. The V gene's germline CDR1 is WSHSY and CDR2 SAAADI. The CDR3 runs 13 residues. V lost 3 bases and J lost 2, with 7 bases in between. In nucleotides, the CDR3 is TGCGCCAGCAGTGAAGGTCCCAACTATGGCTACACCTTC. Amino acid sequence: CASSEGPNYGYTF.

The V call is TRBV27, the J call TRBJ2-7, with 8 bases fitting TRBD2. CDR1 and CDR2 (germline): MNHEY, SMNVEV (reference sequence). CDR3 size: 14 residues. J gave up 2 bases and V 5 bases, and 5 bases lay outside the gene matches. CDR3 loop: CASSPNGRAYEQYF. CDR3 DNA: TGTGCCAGCAGTCCTAACGGGAGGGCCTACGAGCAGTACTTC.

Only a few counts were recorded for this clone. The chain employs TRBV2 and TRBJ1-5, with D hard to call. V lost 5 bases and J 3 bases, leaving 8 bases between the germline ends. Germline V CDR1 and CDR2: SNHLY, FYNNEI. The CDR3 totals 13 residues. The CDR3 here is CASSTDYNQPQHF. The CDR3 DNA reads TGTGCCAGCAGTACAGATTACAATCAGCCCCAGCATTTT.

The chain couples TRBV29-1 to TRBJ1-2; D is possibly TRBD1 (6 bases). This CDR3 is 13 amino acids long. Germline loops: CDR1 SQVTM, CDR2 ANQGSEA. Trimming took 6 bases from V and 6 from J, leaving 17 bases between them. CDR3 bases: TGCAGCGTGAAAGCGACAGGACGGGATGGCTACACCTTC. Protein: CSVKATGRDGYTF.

The V gene is TRBV18, the J gene TRBJ1-6; TRBD1 is a possible D gene (6 bases). V shed 3 bases and J shed 10 bases, with 19 bases lying between them. CDR1 KGHSH and CDR2 LQKENI come from the germline V gene. The CDR3 sequence is 16 residues long. CDR3 nucleotides: TGTGCCAGCTCACCCCCTACCACAGGGTTCATCTCACCCCTCCACTTT. This encodes CASSPPTTGFISPLHF.